The 2 T cell receptor beta chains listed next were all sequenced from one sample in a study of shared clonotypes between healthy human individuals. Clones were read by immunoSEQ multiplex PCR, and TCRdb kept only the in-frame ones, dropping some. The sample shows around 1.6 million clones, 98% of them seen only once. Material: naive CD4+ T cells sorted from blood. Subset specified: CD45RA+ positively selected. These receptors came from a young man in good health.

The chain has TRBV7-9 and TRBJ2-3, with D maybe TRBD1 (7 bases). From germline, CDR1 is SEHNR and CDR2 FQNEAQ (reference sequence). Trimming shortened V by 5 bases and J by 4 bases, and 13 bases separated the two germline ends. The length of the CDR3 is 14 residues. CDR3 sequence: CASSPGGSSDTQYF. CDR3 in DNA: TGTGCCAGCAGCCCAGGGGGGTCTTCAGATACGCAGTATTTT.

The V call is TRBV19, the J call TRBJ2-7, with a possible D match to TRBD2 (6 bases). V lost 6 bases and J lost 7, with 16 bases in between. The CDR3 sequence is 13 residues long. Germline loops: CDR1 LNHDA, CDR2 SQIVND (reference sequence). CDR3 protein: CASSGGKLWEQYF. CDR3 coding DNA: TGTGCCAGTAGCGGAGGGAAACTTTGGGAGCAGTACTTC.